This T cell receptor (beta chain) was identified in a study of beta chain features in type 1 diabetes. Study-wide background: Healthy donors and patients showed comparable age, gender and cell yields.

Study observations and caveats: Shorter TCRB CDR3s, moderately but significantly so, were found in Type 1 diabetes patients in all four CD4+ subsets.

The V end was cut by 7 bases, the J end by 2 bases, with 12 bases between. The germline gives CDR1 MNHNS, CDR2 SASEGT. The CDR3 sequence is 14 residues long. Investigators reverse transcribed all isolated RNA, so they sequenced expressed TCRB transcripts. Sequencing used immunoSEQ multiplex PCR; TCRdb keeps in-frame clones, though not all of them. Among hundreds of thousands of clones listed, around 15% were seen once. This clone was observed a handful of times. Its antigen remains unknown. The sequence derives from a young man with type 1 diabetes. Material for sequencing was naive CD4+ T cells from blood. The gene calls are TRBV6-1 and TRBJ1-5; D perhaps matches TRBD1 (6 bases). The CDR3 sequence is CASIQTGRNQPQHF. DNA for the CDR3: TGTGCCAGCATCCAGACAGGACGCAATCAGCCCCAGCATTTT.